This T cell receptor beta chain comes out of a study of T cell responses to AZD1222 COVID-19 vaccine. This CDR3 comprises 14 residues. V dropped 6 bases and J dropped 2; count of bases not matched to a gene: 5. The V gene's germline CDR1 is LNHDA and CDR2 SQIVND (reference sequence). A note on this clone: Antigen specificity is unknown.

TCRdb keeps only in-frame clones here, not all; method: immunoSEQ multiplex PCR. The data show tens of thousands of clones, about 93% seen once. General observations from the study: Most donors were white British and more were female, and clonal diversity was possibly underestimated.

Specimen: peripheral blood, collected 28 days after the second AZD1222 dose. This receptor was identified in an adult who received the AZD1222 COVID-19 vaccine. The V gene is TRBV19, the J gene TRBJ2-3, with 7 bases lining up with TRBD1. This CDR3 is CASSKDRSTDTQYF. CDR3 in DNA: TGTGCCAGTAGCAAGGACAGGTCCACAGATACGCAGTATTTT.